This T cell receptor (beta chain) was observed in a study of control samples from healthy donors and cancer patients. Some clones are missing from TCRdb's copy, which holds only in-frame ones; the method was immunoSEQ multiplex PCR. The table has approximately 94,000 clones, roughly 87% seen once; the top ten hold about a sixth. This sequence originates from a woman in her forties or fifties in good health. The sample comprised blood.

CDR3 amino acids: CASSPTGDIQYF. The CDR3 nucleotides read TGTGCCAGCTCGCCGACAGGGGACATTCAGTACTTC. The chain couples TRBV18 to TRBJ2-4, with TRBD1 matching over 8 bases. This CDR3 has 12 amino acids. CDR1 KGHSH and CDR2 LQKENI come from the germline V gene. The trim removed 6 bases at V and 8 bases at J, leaving 3 bases unmatched.